A single sample is the source of the 13 T cell receptor beta chains below, sequenced in a study of OX40 agonist ivuxolimab in advanced cancers. Sequenced by immunoSEQ multiplex PCR; TCRdb stores in-frame clones only, minus some. The sample has more than 65,000 clones, about 90% seen once; the top ten hold approximately 8%. Sample: CD4+ or CD8+ T cells sorted from blood, taken in a trial of the OX40 agonist ivuxolimab. These TCRs come from an adult with an advanced solid tumor such as melanoma, head and neck, liver or kidney cancer.

This clone has just one count. J is TRBJ2-1 and V is TRBV14; 7 nucleotides align to TRBD1. This CDR3 is 15 amino acids long. Germline V CDR1 and CDR2: SGHDN, FVKESK. Trimming took 7 bases from V and 4 from J; bases not matched to a gene: 10. CDR3 coding DNA: TGTGCCAGCACCCCTCTTCTGGGACAGTACAATGAGCAGTTCTTC. Residues: CASTPLLGQYNEQFF.

V gene TRBV7-8 combines with J gene TRBJ2-7; 8 nucleotides align to TRBD2. Per germline, CDR1 SGHVS and CDR2 FQNEAQ. J was trimmed by 2 bases and V by 4 bases; bases with no gene match: 10. The CDR3 extends over 16 amino acids. This CDR3 is CASSSLAGPIPYEQYF. CDR3 sequence (DNA): TGTGCCAGCAGCTCCTTAGCGGGGCCTATTCCCTACGAGCAGTACTTC.

The chain carries TRBV7-8 and TRBJ2-3; D is uncertain. This CDR3 comprises 12 residues. V lost 6 bases and J lost 5, with 9 bases in between. In germline, CDR1 is SGHVS, CDR2 FQNEAQ. CDR3 sequence reads: CASRPARDTQYF. The CDR3 bases are TGTGCCAGCAGACCCGCCCGAGATACGCAGTATTTT.

This clone was found once. This chain connects TRBV6-1 to TRBJ2-7; no definite D call. The CDR3 is made up of 11 amino acids. Germline V gene data show CDR1 as MNHNS and CDR2 as SASEGT. V lost 11 bases and J lost 2, with 10 bases in between. CDR3 protein: CAPLRPYEQYF. CDR3 in DNA: TGTGCCCCATTGAGGCCCTACGAGCAGTACTTC.

The chain recombines TRBV7-6 with TRBJ2-7; TRBD1 matches at 9 bases. Germline CDR1 and CDR2: SGHVS and FNYEAQ. The CDR3 is 14 amino acids. Unmatched junction bases numbered 4, after V lost 4 bases and J lost 3 bases. The CDR3 DNA follows: TGTGCCAGCAGCTCCGGGACAGGGAACTACGAGCAGTACTTC. Its protein product is CASSSGTGNYEQYF.

This chain joins TRBV6-4 and TRBJ1-2; 7 bases line up with TRBD1. The CDR3 length is 13 residues. Germline V gene sequence: CDR1 MRHNA, CDR2 SNTAGT. The trim removed 3 bases at V and 6 bases at J, leaving 4 bases unmatched. CDR3 region: CASSEVRGDGYTF. For the CDR3, the DNA is TGTGCCAGCAGTGAGGTCAGGGGGGATGGCTACACCTTC.

The chain joins TRBV15 to TRBJ2-7; 9 nucleotides agree with TRBD1. Germline V gene data show CDR1 as LNHNV and CDR2 as YYDKDF (reference sequence). The CDR3 has 14 amino acids. V shed 5 bases and J 3 bases; nucleotides not matched to a gene: 5. As DNA, the CDR3 is TGTGCCACCAGCGACCGGGACAGGGTCTACGAGCAGTACTTC. It codes for CATSDRDRVYEQYF.

The chain links TRBV29-1 to TRBJ2-7; TRBD2 aligns across 7 bases. Germline assignment: CDR1 SQVTM and CDR2 ANQGSEA. The CDR3 covers 13 residues. With 4 bases clipped from V and 4 bases from J, the junction kept 7 bases outside the gene matches. CDR3 in DNA: TGCAGCGTTGGCCTCGGACTAGATTACGAGCAGTACTTC. Translating gives CSVGLGLDYEQYF.

V and J are TRBV9 and TRBJ2-3, with 9 positions matching TRBD2. The CDR3 loop spans 15 amino acids. With V trimmed by 3 bases and J by 1 base, 3 bases remained unmatched. The germline V gene has CDR1 SGDLS and CDR2 YYNGEE. The CDR3, as DNA: TGTGCCAGCAGCGCGGGACTAGCCCGCACAGATACGCAGTATTTT. This gives the protein CASSAGLARTDTQYF.

The sample holds a few counts of this clone. The CDR3 DNA reads as TGTGCCAGCAGTTTCGCAGGGGACGGAGAGCAGTACTTC. Residues: CASSFAGDGEQYF. The rearrangement links TRBV27 to TRBJ2-7, with D perhaps TRBD1 (6 bases). The germline V and J ends were trimmed by 3 bases and 7 bases, with 13 bases remaining between them. CDR3 size: 13 residues. Germline lookup yields CDR1 MNHEY and CDR2 SMNVEV (reference sequence).

The rearrangement links TRBV11-3 to TRBJ2-7; D gene unclear. The CDR3 has 13 amino acids. V was clipped by 5 bases and J by 6 bases, with 14 bases between them. Per the germline V gene, CDR1 is SGHNT and CDR2 is YENEEA. CDR3 loop: CASSRGSFGEQYF. CDR3 coding DNA: TGTGCCAGCAGCCGTGGATCTTTCGGCGAGCAGTACTTC.

The chain combines TRBV5-6 with TRBJ2-5; D gene uncertain. The CDR3 loop spans 16 amino acids. Germline CDR1 is SGHDT and CDR2 is YYEEEE. Trimming took 4 bases from V and 5 from J, leaving 21 bases between them. This CDR3 reads CASSLPSQINPETQYF. The CDR3 region has the DNA TGTGCCAGCAGCCTCCCGAGCCAAATCAATCCTGAGACCCAGTACTTC.

DNA for the CDR3: TGTGCCAGCAGCCGAGACCGGGGCGGTGATGGCTACACCTTC. This encodes CASSRDRGGDGYTF. This chain links TRBV5-5 with TRBJ1-2; D possibly corresponds to TRBD1 (5 bases). Germline loops: CDR1 SGHKS, CDR2 YYEKEE (reference sequence). V shed 4 bases and J shed 6 bases, with 16 bases lying between them. The CDR3 extends over 14 amino acids.